This T cell receptor (beta chain) was observed in a study of blood T cell repertoires in COVID-19. CDR3 length: 14 residues. CDR1 is LGHDT and CDR2 is YNNKEL in the germline V gene (reference sequence). The V segment lost 1 base and the J segment 4 bases; nucleotides outside the gene matches: 3. Libraries were prepared by immunoSEQ multiplex PCR; TCRdb keeps only in-frame clonotypes and omits some of them. The profile shows some 150,000 clones, 85% to 90% of them singletons. This clone was seen once. The chain carries TRBV3-1 (or the pseudogene TRBV3-2) and TRBJ1-1; 7 bases align to TRBD1. This clonotype originated in a woman aged 55-70 years with acute or convalescent COVID-19. Source material: peripheral blood. The CDR3 nucleotides read TGTGCCAGCAGCCAAGCCCACAGGGGCACTGAAGCTTTCTTT. Amino acid sequence: CASSQAHRGTEAFF.